This T cell receptor (beta chain) originates from a study of OX40 agonist ivuxolimab in advanced cancers. Study-level background: Treatment of patients was with ivuxolimab, an agonistic anti-OX40 (CD134) antibody. Each dose-escalation patient presented with hepatocellular carcinoma, melanoma, renal cell or head and neck cancer.

Clones were read by immunoSEQ multiplex PCR, and TCRdb kept only the in-frame ones, dropping some. The table lists around 80,000 clones, more than 70% of them singletons. This CDR3 comprises 14 residues. CDR1 is SGHTA, CDR2 FQGNSA, per germline. The V gene lost 1 base and the J gene lost 2 bases, with 5 bases spanning the gap. The V gene is TRBV7-2, the J gene TRBJ2-2; D gene unclear. The source was CD4+ or CD8+ T cells sorted from blood, collected in a trial of the OX40 agonist ivuxolimab. The TCR sequence derives from an adult with an advanced solid tumor such as melanoma, head and neck, liver or kidney cancer. This CDR3 is CASSLDLNTGELFF. CDR3 nucleotide sequence: TGTGCCAGCAGCTTAGACCTCAACACCGGGGAGCTGTTTTTT.